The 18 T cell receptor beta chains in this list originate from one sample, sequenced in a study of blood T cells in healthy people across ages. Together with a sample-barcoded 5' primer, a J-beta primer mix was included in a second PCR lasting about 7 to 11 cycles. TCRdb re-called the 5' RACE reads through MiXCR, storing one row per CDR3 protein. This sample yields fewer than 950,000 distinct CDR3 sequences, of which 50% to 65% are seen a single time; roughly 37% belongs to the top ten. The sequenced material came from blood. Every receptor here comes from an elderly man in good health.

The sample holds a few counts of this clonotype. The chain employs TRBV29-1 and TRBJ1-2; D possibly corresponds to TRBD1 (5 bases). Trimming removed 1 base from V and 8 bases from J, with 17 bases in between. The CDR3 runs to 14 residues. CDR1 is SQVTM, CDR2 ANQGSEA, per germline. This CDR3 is CSVEGAGNGGGYTF. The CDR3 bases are TGCAGCGTTGAAGGGGCAGGGAACGGGGGAGGCTACACCTTC.

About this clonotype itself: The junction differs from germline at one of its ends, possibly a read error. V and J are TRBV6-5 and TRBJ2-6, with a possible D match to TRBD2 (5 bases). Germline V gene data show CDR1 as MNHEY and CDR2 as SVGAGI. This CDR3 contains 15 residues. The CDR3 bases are TGTACCAGCAGTTACTTGGAGGCGGGGGCCAACGTCCTGACTTTC. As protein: CTSSYLEAGANVLTF.

CDR3 in DNA: TGTGCCAGCAGTTACAGTGGCAGGGTCCGTTACGAGCAGTACTTC. Translated: CASSYSGRVRYEQYF. The chain uses TRBV6-2 or TRBV6-3 and TRBJ2-5; weak D call: TRBD1 (5 bases). The better agreement between TRBJ2-7 and the DNA end casts doubt on the J call. The CDR3 has 15 residues. CDR1 MNHEY and CDR2 SVGEGT come from the germline V gene.

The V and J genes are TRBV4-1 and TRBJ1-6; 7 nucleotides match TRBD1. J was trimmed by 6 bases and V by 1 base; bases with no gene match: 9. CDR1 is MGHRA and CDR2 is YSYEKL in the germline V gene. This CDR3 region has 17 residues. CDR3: CASSQGDRVVSNSPLHF. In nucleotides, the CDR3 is TGCGCCAGCAGCCAAGGCGACAGGGTTGTCAGTAATTCACCCCTCCACTTT.

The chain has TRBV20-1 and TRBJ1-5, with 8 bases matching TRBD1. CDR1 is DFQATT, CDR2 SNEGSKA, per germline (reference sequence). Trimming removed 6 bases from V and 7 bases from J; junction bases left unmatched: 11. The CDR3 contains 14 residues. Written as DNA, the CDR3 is TGCAGTGCACAGGGGGATGGGGGGTTACAGCCCCAGCATTTT. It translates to CSAQGDGGLQPQHF.

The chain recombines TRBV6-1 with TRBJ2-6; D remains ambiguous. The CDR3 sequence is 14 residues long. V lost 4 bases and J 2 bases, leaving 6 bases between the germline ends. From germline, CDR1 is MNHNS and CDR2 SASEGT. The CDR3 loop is CASSARTGANVLTF. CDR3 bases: TGTGCCAGCAGTGCCCGTACTGGGGCCAACGTCCTGACTTTC.

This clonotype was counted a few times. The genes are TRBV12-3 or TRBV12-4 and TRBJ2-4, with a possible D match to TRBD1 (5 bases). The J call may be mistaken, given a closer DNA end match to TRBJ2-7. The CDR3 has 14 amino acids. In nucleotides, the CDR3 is TGTGCCAGCAGCCTCGGACATTTGTTCAACGAGCAGTACTTC. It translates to CASSLGHLFNEQYF.

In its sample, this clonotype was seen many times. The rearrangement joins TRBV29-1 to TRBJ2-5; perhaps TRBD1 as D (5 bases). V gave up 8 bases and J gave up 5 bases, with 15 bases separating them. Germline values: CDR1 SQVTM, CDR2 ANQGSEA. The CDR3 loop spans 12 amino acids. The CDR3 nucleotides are TGCAGCATGGTGACAGTTAGTGAGACCCAGTACTTC. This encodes CSMVTVSETQYF. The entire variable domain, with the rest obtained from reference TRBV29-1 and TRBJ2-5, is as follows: SAVISQKPSRDICQRGTSLTIQCQVDSQVTMMFWYRQQPGQSLTLIATANQGSEATYESGFVIDKFPISRPNLTFSTLTVSNMSPEDSSIYLCSMVTVSETQYFGPGTRLLVL.

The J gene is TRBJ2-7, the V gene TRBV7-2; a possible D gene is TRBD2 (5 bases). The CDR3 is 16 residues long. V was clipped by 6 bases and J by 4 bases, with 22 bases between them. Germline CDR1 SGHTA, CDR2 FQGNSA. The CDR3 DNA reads TGTGCCAGCAGACCCGAACTAGGGAGCCGATCATACGAGCAGTACTTC. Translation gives CASRPELGSRSYEQYF.

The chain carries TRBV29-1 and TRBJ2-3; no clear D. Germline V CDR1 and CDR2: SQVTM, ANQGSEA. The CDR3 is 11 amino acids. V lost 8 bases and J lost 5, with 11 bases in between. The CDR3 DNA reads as TGCAGCTATCTATTCGGAGATACGCAGTATTTT. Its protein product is CSYLFGDTQYF.

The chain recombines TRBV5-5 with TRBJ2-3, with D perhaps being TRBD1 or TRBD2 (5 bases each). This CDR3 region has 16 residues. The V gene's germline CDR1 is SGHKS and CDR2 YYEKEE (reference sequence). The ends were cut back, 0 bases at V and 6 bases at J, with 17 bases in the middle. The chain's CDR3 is CASSLGDRILGDTQYF. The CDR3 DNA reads TGTGCCAGCAGCTTGGGGGACCGAATCTTGGGGGATACGCAGTATTTT.

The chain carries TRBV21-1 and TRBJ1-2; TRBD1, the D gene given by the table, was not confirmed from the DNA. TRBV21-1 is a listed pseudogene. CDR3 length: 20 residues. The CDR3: CASSRYPPLISTGRFYGYTF. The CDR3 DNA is TGTGCCAGCAGCAGATATCCGCCACTCATTTCGACAGGGCGGTTCTATGGCTACACCTTC.

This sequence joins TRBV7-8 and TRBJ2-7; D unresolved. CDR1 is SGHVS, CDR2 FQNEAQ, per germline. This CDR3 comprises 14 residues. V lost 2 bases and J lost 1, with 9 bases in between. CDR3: CASSLRSVSYEQYF. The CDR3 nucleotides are TGTGCCAGCAGCTTACGTTCGGTTTCCTACGAGCAGTACTTC. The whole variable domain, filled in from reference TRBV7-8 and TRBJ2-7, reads GAGVSQSPRYKVAKRGQDVALRCDPISGHVSLFWYQQALGQGPEFLTYFQNEAQLDKSGLPSDRFFAERPEGSVSTLKIQRTQQEDSAVYLCASSLRSVSYEQYFGPGTRLTVT.

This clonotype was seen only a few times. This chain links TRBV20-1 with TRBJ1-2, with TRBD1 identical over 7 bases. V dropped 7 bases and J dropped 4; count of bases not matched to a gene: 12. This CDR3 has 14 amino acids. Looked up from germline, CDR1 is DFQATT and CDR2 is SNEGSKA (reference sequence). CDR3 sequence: CSGTSTGPRYGYTF. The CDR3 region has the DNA TGCAGTGGCACATCGACAGGGCCCCGCTATGGCTACACCTTC.

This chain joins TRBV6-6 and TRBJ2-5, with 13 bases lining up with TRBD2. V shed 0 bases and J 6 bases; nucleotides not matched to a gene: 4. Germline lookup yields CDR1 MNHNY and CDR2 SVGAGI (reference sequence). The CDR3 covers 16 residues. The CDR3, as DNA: TGTGCCAGCAGTTACTCGACTAGCGGGAGGATGAAGACCCAGTACTTC. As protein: CASSYSTSGRMKTQYF.

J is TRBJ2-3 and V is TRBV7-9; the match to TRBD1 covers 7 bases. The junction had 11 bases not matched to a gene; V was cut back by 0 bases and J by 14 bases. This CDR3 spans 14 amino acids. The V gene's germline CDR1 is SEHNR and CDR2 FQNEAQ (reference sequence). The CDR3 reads CASSLAQGHRYAYF. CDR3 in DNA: TGTGCCAGCAGCTTAGCACAGGGGCACAGATACGCGTATTTT.

Here the CDR3 reads CSARDDTRGNYGYTF. The CDR3 DNA reads as TGCAGTGCTAGAGATGACACCCGTGGGAACTATGGCTACACCTTC. This chain links TRBV20-1 with TRBJ1-2; no clear D gene. Germline V gene lookup returns CDR1 DFQATT and CDR2 SNEGSKA (reference sequence). V lost 0 bases, J lost 2 bases, and 13 bases lay in between. CDR3 length: 15 amino acids.

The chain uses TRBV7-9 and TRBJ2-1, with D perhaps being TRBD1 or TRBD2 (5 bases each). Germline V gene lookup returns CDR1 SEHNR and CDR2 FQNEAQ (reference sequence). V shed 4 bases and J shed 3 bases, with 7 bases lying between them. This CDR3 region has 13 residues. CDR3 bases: TGTGCCAGCAGCTGGGACGGCTACAATGAGCAGTTCTTC. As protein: CASSWDGYNEQFF. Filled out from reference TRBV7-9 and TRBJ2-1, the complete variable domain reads DTGVSQNPRHKITKRGQNVTFRCDPISEHNRLYWYRQTLGQGPEFLTYFQNEAQLEKSRLLSDRFSAERPKGSFSTLEIQRTEQGDSAMYLCASSWDGYNEQFFGPGTRLTVL.